Listed below are T cell receptor beta chains from one sample, sequenced in a study of blood T cell repertoires in COVID-19. Sequencing used immunoSEQ multiplex PCR; TCRdb keeps in-frame clones, though not all of them. Of about 270,000 clones in the sample, more than 85% were seen once. The specimen was peripheral blood. The receptor set was obtained from a person aged 18 to 30 with COVID-19, enrolled during active disease. Each CDR3 is given with its conserved first and last residue. Each record gives: CDR3 protein, CDR3 DNA, V gene, J gene, D gene, clone size. D genes are given only for firm matches. Clone size, where shown, is once, few, many, or a class for clones that have expanded.

cdr3_aa: CASSPPGWNTEAFF
cdr3_nt: TGCGCCAGCAGCCCCCCAGGGTGGAACACTGAAGCTTTCTTT
v_call: TRBV4-1
j_call: TRBJ1-1
d_call: NA
clone_size: NA

cdr3_aa: CASSSDRGASGYF
cdr3_nt: TGTGCCAGCAGTTCTGACAGGGGGGCCAGTGGGTACTTC
v_call: TRBV6-2/TRBV6-3
j_call: TRBJ2-4
d_call: TRBD1
clone_size: NA

cdr3_aa: CASRRSGGDDYGYTF
cdr3_nt: TGTGCCAGCAGACGAAGCGGGGGTGATGACTATGGCTACACCTTC
v_call: TRBV3-1/TRBV3-2
j_call: TRBJ1-2
d_call: NA
clone_size: once

cdr3_aa: CAWSTGTGGNRINTIYF
cdr3_nt: TGTGCCTGGTCGACAGGGACGGGTGGAAACCGAATCAACACCATATATTTT
v_call: TRBV30
j_call: TRBJ1-3
d_call: TRBD1
clone_size: NA

cdr3_aa: CASSLIAGGQETQYF
cdr3_nt: TGTGCCAGCAGTTTAATTGCGGGAGGCCAAGAGACCCAGTACTTC
v_call: TRBV27
j_call: TRBJ2-5
d_call: TRBD2
clone_size: once

cdr3_aa: CATEPPKADRATYEQYF
cdr3_nt: TGTGCCACCGAGCCGCCAAAAGCCGACAGGGCGACCTACGAGCAGTACTTC
v_call: TRBV24-1
j_call: TRBJ2-7
d_call: TRBD1
clone_size: NA

cdr3_aa: CASSYATGGTTDTQYF
cdr3_nt: TGTGCCAGCAGTTACGCAACAGGGGGGACCACAGATACGCAGTATTTT
v_call: TRBV6-5
j_call: TRBJ2-3
d_call: TRBD1
clone_size: NA

cdr3_aa: CASTLFGTEETQYF
cdr3_nt: TGCGCCAGCACACTTTTTGGGACAGAAGAGACCCAGTACTTC
v_call: TRBV23-1
j_call: TRBJ2-5
d_call: TRBD1
clone_size: NA

cdr3_aa: CASSFGSTGELFF
cdr3_nt: TGCGCCAGCAGCTTCGGGAGCACCGGGGAGCTGTTTTTT
v_call: TRBV5-1
j_call: TRBJ2-2
d_call: NA
clone_size: NA

cdr3_aa: CATGQGGNQPQHF
cdr3_nt: TGTGCCACAGGACAGGGCGGCAATCAGCCCCAGCATTTT
v_call: TRBV2
j_call: TRBJ1-5
d_call: TRBD1
clone_size: NA

cdr3_aa: CASSPAGTSDEQYF
cdr3_nt: TGTGCCAGCAGCCCCGCCGGGACTAGCGACGAGCAGTACTTC
v_call: TRBV6-5
j_call: TRBJ2-7
d_call: TRBD2
clone_size: NA

cdr3_aa: CASRWDRDIGELFF
cdr3_nt: TGTGCCAGCAGATGGGACAGGGATATCGGGGAGCTGTTTTTT
v_call: TRBV28
j_call: TRBJ2-2
d_call: TRBD1
clone_size: NA

cdr3_aa: CASSLYRNTEAFF
cdr3_nt: TGTGCCAGCAGCTTATATCGGAACACTGAAGCTTTCTTT
v_call: TRBV7-2
j_call: TRBJ1-1
d_call: NA
clone_size: once

cdr3_aa: CATSDLGGTANTGELFF
cdr3_nt: TGTGCCACCAGTGATTTAGGAGGGACAGCGAACACCGGGGAGCTGTTTTTT
v_call: TRBV24-1
j_call: TRBJ2-2
d_call: NA
clone_size: NA

cdr3_aa: CASSVADSPETQYF
cdr3_nt: TGTGCCAGCAGCGTAGCGGACTCCCCAGAGACCCAGTACTTC
v_call: TRBV9
j_call: TRBJ2-5
d_call: NA
clone_size: NA

cdr3_aa: CASSFETGYYGYTF
cdr3_nt: TGTGCCAGCAGCTTTGAGACGGGATACTATGGCTACACCTTC
v_call: TRBV5-6
j_call: TRBJ1-2
d_call: NA
clone_size: NA

cdr3_aa: CASSHRNYEQYF
cdr3_nt: TGTGCCAGCAGCCACAGAAACTACGAGCAGTACTTC
v_call: TRBV3-1/TRBV3-2
j_call: TRBJ2-7
d_call: NA
clone_size: NA

cdr3_aa: CASSLDRAPEQYF
cdr3_nt: TGTGCCAGCAGTTTAGACAGGGCCCCCGAGCAGTACTTC
v_call: TRBV12-3/TRBV12-4
j_call: TRBJ2-7
d_call: NA
clone_size: NA

cdr3_aa: CASSQGPVTDTQYF
cdr3_nt: TGCGCCAGCAGCCAAGGGCCAGTGACAGATACGCAGTATTTT
v_call: TRBV4-1
j_call: TRBJ2-3
d_call: NA
clone_size: NA

cdr3_aa: CASSLAGTSGNYEQYF
cdr3_nt: TGTGCCAGCAGCTTAGCTGGGACTAGCGGGAACTACGAGCAGTACTTC
v_call: TRBV7-2
j_call: TRBJ2-7
d_call: TRBD2
clone_size: NA

cdr3_aa: CASSIGGNSNQPQHF
cdr3_nt: TGTGCCAGTAGTATTGGAGGGAACAGCAATCAGCCCCAGCATTTT
v_call: TRBV19
j_call: TRBJ1-5
d_call: NA
clone_size: NA

cdr3_aa: CASSLGRTSPNEQFF
cdr3_nt: TGTGCCAGCAGCTTAGGGCGGACTAGCCCGAATGAGCAGTTCTTC
v_call: TRBV7-8
j_call: TRBJ2-1
d_call: TRBD2
clone_size: NA

cdr3_aa: CATRSVGPEAFF
cdr3_nt: TGTGCCACCAGGTCTGTTGGGCCCGAAGCTTTCTTT
v_call: TRBV15
j_call: TRBJ1-1
d_call: NA
clone_size: NA

cdr3_aa: CAWSGEGYLSQTQYF
cdr3_nt: TGTGCCTGGAGTGGGGAGGGGTATCTGTCGCAGACCCAGTACTTC
v_call: TRBV30
j_call: TRBJ2-5
d_call: TRBD2
clone_size: NA

cdr3_aa: CASSPGLAGDLDEQYF
cdr3_nt: TGCGCCAGCAGCCCAGGACTAGCGGGAGATCTGGACGAGCAGTACTTC
v_call: TRBV5-1
j_call: TRBJ2-7
d_call: TRBD2
clone_size: NA

cdr3_aa: CASSNWAGYDYGYTF
cdr3_nt: TGTGCCAGTAGTAACTGGGCAGGGTACGACTATGGCTACACCTTC
v_call: TRBV19
j_call: TRBJ1-2
d_call: NA
clone_size: NA

cdr3_aa: CATSDFGGAGGYTF
cdr3_nt: TGTGCCACCAGTGATTTTGGCGGGGCGGGAGGCTACACCTTC
v_call: TRBV24-1
j_call: TRBJ1-2
d_call: NA
clone_size: NA

cdr3_aa: CASSQVLGQGLNTEAFF
cdr3_nt: TGCGCCAGCAGCCAAGTTCTCGGACAGGGATTGAACACTGAAGCTTTCTTT
v_call: TRBV4-1
j_call: TRBJ1-1
d_call: TRBD1
clone_size: few

cdr3_aa: CASSYVVVSYNSPLHF
cdr3_nt: TGTGCCAGCAGTTACGTGGTAGTTTCCTATAATTCACCCCTCCACTTT
v_call: TRBV6-6
j_call: TRBJ1-6
d_call: NA
clone_size: NA

cdr3_aa: CASSSRQLASYEQYF
cdr3_nt: TGTGCCAGCAGTTCACGACAGCTTGCATCCTACGAGCAGTACTTC
v_call: TRBV28
j_call: TRBJ2-7
d_call: NA
clone_size: NA

cdr3_aa: CASSLVVAGGTEQFF
cdr3_nt: TGTGCCAGCAGCTTAGTGGTAGCGGGAGGTACTGAGCAGTTCTTC
v_call: TRBV13
j_call: TRBJ2-1
d_call: TRBD2
clone_size: NA

cdr3_aa: CASSPVGGGEQYF
cdr3_nt: TGTGCCAGTAGTCCAGTCGGTGGCGGCGAGCAGTACTTC
v_call: TRBV19
j_call: TRBJ2-7
d_call: NA
clone_size: NA

cdr3_aa: CASSWDRETGELFF
cdr3_nt: TGTGCCAGCAGCTGGGACAGGGAAACCGGGGAGCTGTTTTTT
v_call: TRBV11-2
j_call: TRBJ2-2
d_call: TRBD1
clone_size: NA

cdr3_aa: CASSLGGYVTDTQYF
cdr3_nt: TGTGCCAGCAGCCTCGGCGGGTACGTAACAGATACGCAGTATTTT
v_call: TRBV9
j_call: TRBJ2-3
d_call: NA
clone_size: NA

cdr3_aa: CASSFQGGSHNEQFF
cdr3_nt: TGTGCCAGCAGCTTTCAGGGAGGGTCCCACAATGAGCAGTTCTTC
v_call: TRBV7-2
j_call: TRBJ2-1
d_call: TRBD2
clone_size: NA

cdr3_aa: CASSLRVQVNTEAFF
cdr3_nt: TGTGCCAGCAGCTTACGAGTTCAGGTGAACACTGAAGCTTTCTTT
v_call: TRBV7-2
j_call: TRBJ1-1
d_call: NA
clone_size: many

cdr3_aa: CASSLGTGSFDEQFF
cdr3_nt: TGTGCCAGCAGTTTAGGGACAGGGTCATTCGATGAGCAGTTCTTC
v_call: TRBV6-5
j_call: TRBJ2-1
d_call: TRBD1
clone_size: NA

cdr3_aa: CASSGPGEGGNTGELFF
cdr3_nt: TGCGCCAGCAGTGGCCCGGGGGAGGGAGGGAACACCGGGGAGCTGTTTTTT
v_call: TRBV10-2
j_call: TRBJ2-2
d_call: TRBD2
clone_size: NA

cdr3_aa: CASSEPNEALGGYTF
cdr3_nt: TGTGCCAGCAGTGAACCAAATGAGGCCTTAGGTGGCTACACCTTC
v_call: TRBV2
j_call: TRBJ1-2
d_call: NA
clone_size: NA

cdr3_aa: CASSLPGQPKNIQYF
cdr3_nt: TGTGCCAGCAGCTTGCCCGGACAGCCCAAAAACATTCAGTACTTC
v_call: TRBV5-6
j_call: TRBJ2-4
d_call: NA
clone_size: NA

cdr3_aa: CASSPTHRYEQYF
cdr3_nt: TGTGCCAGCAGCCCGACCCACAGATACGAGCAGTACTTC
v_call: TRBV7-9
j_call: TRBJ2-7
d_call: NA
clone_size: once

cdr3_aa: CASSSLGTGWQFF
cdr3_nt: TGTGCCAGCAGCTCCCTCGGGACAGGGTGGCAGTTCTTC
v_call: TRBV6-5
j_call: TRBJ2-1
d_call: TRBD1
clone_size: NA

cdr3_aa: CASSLRTLGLPTYF
cdr3_nt: TGCGCCAGCAGCCTCCGGACGTTGGGACTCCCGACGTACTTC
v_call: TRBV4-1
j_call: TRBJ2-7
d_call: NA
clone_size: NA

cdr3_aa: CASSVFPSTDTQYF
cdr3_nt: TGTGCCAGCAGCGTATTCCCGAGCACAGATACGCAGTATTTT
v_call: TRBV9
j_call: TRBJ2-3
d_call: NA
clone_size: NA

cdr3_aa: CATGKGTSGGYNEQFF
cdr3_nt: TGTGCCACCGGGAAAGGGACTAGCGGAGGCTACAATGAGCAGTTCTTC
v_call: TRBV24-1
j_call: TRBJ2-1
d_call: TRBD2
clone_size: NA

cdr3_aa: CASSSTGVYEQYF
cdr3_nt: TGTGCCAGTAGTAGTACAGGGGTCTACGAGCAGTACTTC
v_call: TRBV19
j_call: TRBJ2-7
d_call: TRBD1
clone_size: NA

cdr3_aa: CASSLGQTSGNTIYF
cdr3_nt: TGTGCCAGCAGCTTAGGGCAAACCTCTGGAAACACCATATATTTT
v_call: TRBV7-9
j_call: TRBJ1-3
d_call: NA
clone_size: NA

cdr3_aa: CASRYREGNQPQHF
cdr3_nt: TGTGCCAGCAGATACAGGGAGGGCAATCAGCCCCAGCATTTT
v_call: TRBV6-5
j_call: TRBJ1-5
d_call: NA
clone_size: NA

cdr3_aa: CASSPLVEAGVEETQYF
cdr3_nt: TGTGCCAGCAGCCCTCTCGTGGAAGCGGGAGTAGAAGAGACCCAGTACTTC
v_call: TRBV3-1/TRBV3-2
j_call: TRBJ2-5
d_call: TRBD2
clone_size: NA

cdr3_aa: CASSIALGGGQYF
cdr3_nt: TGTGCCAGTAGTATAGCCCTGGGAGGGGGGCAGTATTTT
v_call: TRBV19
j_call: TRBJ2-3
d_call: NA
clone_size: NA

cdr3_aa: CASGQGASSTDTQYF
cdr3_nt: TGTGCCAGCGGACAGGGGGCCTCTAGCACAGATACGCAGTATTTT
v_call: TRBV14
j_call: TRBJ2-3
d_call: TRBD1
clone_size: NA

cdr3_aa: CASSVGPERYEQYF
cdr3_nt: TGTGCCAGCAGCGTAGGACCAGAGCGGTACGAGCAGTACTTC
v_call: TRBV9
j_call: TRBJ2-7
d_call: NA
clone_size: NA

cdr3_aa: CASSVREISSPLHF
cdr3_nt: TGTGCCAGCAGCGTCCGGGAGATATCTTCACCCCTCCACTTT
v_call: TRBV11-2
j_call: TRBJ1-6
d_call: NA
clone_size: NA

cdr3_aa: CASSGSSGTGNNEQFF
cdr3_nt: TGTGCCAGTAGTGGAAGTTCCGGGACAGGGAACAATGAGCAGTTCTTC
v_call: TRBV19
j_call: TRBJ2-1
d_call: TRBD1
clone_size: NA

cdr3_aa: CASSQTGPVGIDYEQYF
cdr3_nt: TGCGCCAGCAGCCAAACTGGGCCGGTAGGAATCGACTACGAGCAGTACTTC
v_call: TRBV4-1
j_call: TRBJ2-7
d_call: NA
clone_size: NA